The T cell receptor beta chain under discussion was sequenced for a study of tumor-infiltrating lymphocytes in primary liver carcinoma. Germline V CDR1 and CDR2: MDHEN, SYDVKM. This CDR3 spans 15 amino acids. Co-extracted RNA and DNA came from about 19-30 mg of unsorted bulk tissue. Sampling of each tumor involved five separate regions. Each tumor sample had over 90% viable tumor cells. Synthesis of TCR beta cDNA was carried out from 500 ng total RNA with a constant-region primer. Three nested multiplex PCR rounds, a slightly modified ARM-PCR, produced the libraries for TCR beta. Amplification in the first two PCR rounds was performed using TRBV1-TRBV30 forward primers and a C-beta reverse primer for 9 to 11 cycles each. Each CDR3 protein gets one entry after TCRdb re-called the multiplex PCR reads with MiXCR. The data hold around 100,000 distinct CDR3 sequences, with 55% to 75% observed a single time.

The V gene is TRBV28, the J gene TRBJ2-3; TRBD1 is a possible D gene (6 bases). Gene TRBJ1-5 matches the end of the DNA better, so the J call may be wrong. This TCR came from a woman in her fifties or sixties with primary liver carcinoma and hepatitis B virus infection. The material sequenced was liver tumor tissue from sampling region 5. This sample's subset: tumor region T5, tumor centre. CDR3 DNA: TGTGCCAGCAGCTTACGGACTGGGTGGACAGATACGCAGCATTTT. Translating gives CASSLRTGWTDTQHF.